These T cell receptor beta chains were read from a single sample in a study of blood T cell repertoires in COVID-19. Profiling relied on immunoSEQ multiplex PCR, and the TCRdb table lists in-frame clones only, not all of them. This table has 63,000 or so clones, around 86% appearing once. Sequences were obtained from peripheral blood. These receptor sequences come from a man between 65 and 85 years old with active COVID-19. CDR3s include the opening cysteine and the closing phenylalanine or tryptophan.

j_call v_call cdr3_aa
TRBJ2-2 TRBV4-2 CASSPVGDSLNTGELFF
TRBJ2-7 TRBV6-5 CASRGGNSYEQYF
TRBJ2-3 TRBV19 CASRGTAAPTDTQYF
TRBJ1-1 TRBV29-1 CSVGRGGPDAFF
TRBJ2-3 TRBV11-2 CASSLEIGRGISHTQYF
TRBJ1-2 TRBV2 CASSGDTRGGGYTF
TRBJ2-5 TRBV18 CASSPNRGETQYF
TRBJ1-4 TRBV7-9 CASSAYRAGEKLFF
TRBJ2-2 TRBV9 CASSVGAGYDANTGELFF
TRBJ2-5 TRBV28 CASSAPTGPETQYF
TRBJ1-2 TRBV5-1 CASSLDSPFYGYTF
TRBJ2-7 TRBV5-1 CASSLGGSGRVYEQYF
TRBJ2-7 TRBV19 CASSMGTDKYEQYF
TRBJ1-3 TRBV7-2 CASSATGYGNTIYF
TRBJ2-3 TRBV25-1 CASSRRTSGDGADTQYF
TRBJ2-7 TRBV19 CASSPEGGYEQYF
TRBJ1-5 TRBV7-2 CASSPRGGQPQHF
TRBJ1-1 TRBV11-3 CASSLGGNTEAFF
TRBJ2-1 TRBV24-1 CATSVPPLGTGVSEQFF
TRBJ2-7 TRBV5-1 CASSLEGLAEGEQYF
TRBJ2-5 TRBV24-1 CATSEGTSGRHQETQYF
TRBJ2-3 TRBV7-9 CASSLALGQVGTDTQYF
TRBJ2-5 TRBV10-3 CAISESGGGETQYF
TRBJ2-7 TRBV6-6 CASSAPSVAYEQYF
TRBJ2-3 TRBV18 CASSPGGGTDTQYF
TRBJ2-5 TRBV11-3 CASSSGLAGGGETQYF
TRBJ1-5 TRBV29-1 CSTGTANQPQHF
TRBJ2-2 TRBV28 CASSNRGTNTGELFF
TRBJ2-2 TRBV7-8 CASRPPTGLAGELFF
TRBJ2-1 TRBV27 CASTTRTSAVNEQFF
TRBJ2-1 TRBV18 CASSPLMHGTGAYNEQFF
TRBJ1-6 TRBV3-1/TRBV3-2 CASSQDRGDNSPLHF
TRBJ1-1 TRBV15 CATSRWGQGNTEAFF
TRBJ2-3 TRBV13 CASSPRRDLIMDTQYF
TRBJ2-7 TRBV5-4 CASSDQVKQYF
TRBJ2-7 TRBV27 CASSRKQGYEQYF
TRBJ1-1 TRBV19 CASRVGGARGTEAFF
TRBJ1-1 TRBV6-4 CASSATENTEAFF
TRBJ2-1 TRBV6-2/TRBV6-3 CASSPGTSGTRDNEQFF